Reported below is one TCR beta chain. Its antigen is unknown. The sample is drawn from a study of Ad26.COV2.S vaccination and SARS-CoV-2 variants. Using immunoSEQ multiplex PCR, the repertoire was profiled, and TCRdb retains in-frame clones only, with some absent. The profile covers some 340,000 clones, with around 81% appearing a single time and about 2.1% taken by the ten largest. Indicated treatment: 19 received Ad26.COV2.S at low or high dose, single or two shots; several received placebo; per-sample allocation not given. Specimen acquisition occurred on day 63 following the initial vaccine or placebo injection. It was an adult aged 18-55 years in Boston who was the donor. The CDR3 is 15 residues long. Germline CDR1 is SGHRS and CDR2 is YFSETQ. V was clipped by 6 bases and J by 2 bases; unmatched bases: 9. Whole-study findings and limits: In TCR breadth and depth analyses, total T cell responses may have been underestimated. It was reported that spike-specific CD8+ and CD4+ T cell responses were substantially broad after vaccination. Vaccine recipients showed a spike-specific TCR breadth that was higher than in placebo recipients.

Source: peripheral blood, taken in a trial of Ad26.COV2.S vaccine versus placebo. This chain links TRBV5-1 with TRBJ2-7, with 9 positions matching TRBD1. The receptor was isolated from a person aged 18 to 65 who received the Ad26.COV2.S COVID-19 vaccine or a placebo. The CDR3 region is CASKFLQGAAYEQYF. CDR3 coding DNA: TGCGCCAGCAAATTCCTACAGGGGGCAGCCTACGAGCAGTACTTC.